The clone carrying this TCR beta chain was detected a few times. The data belong to a study of T cells in Graves' hyperthyroidism and ophthalmopathy. The investigators amplified TCR beta CDR3 regions from RNA transcripts. HTBI primers were employed in a first-round RT-PCR of the TCR CDR3. TCRdb redid the calling of the multiplex PCR reads with MiXCR, one entry per CDR3 protein. Of 350,000 to 400,000 distinct CDR3 sequences listed, approximately 17% are singletons. The cohort's ophthalmopathy patients, a group with duration under 3 months, had a Clinical Activity Score of at least 3 and a NOSPECS grade of at least 4. Any patient presenting with uncontrolled infection, other autoimmune disease, pregnancy or lactation was left out. Out of over 9 ml of fresh peripheral blood came the PBMCs. Trimming pared 6 bases from V and 7 bases from J, leaving 18 bases between. This CDR3 region has 15 residues. The germline V gene encodes CDR1 MDHEN and CDR2 SYDVKM.

The TCR comes from a man between 18 and 35 years old with Graves' ophthalmopathy. V is TRBV28 and J is TRBJ1-4, with D tentatively TRBD1 (6 bases). The sequencing sample was made of blood. The CDR3 sequence is CASRSAPGAGEKLFF. The CDR3 DNA sequence: TGTGCCAGCAGGTCCGCCCCAGGGGCGGGTGAAAAACTGTTTTTT.